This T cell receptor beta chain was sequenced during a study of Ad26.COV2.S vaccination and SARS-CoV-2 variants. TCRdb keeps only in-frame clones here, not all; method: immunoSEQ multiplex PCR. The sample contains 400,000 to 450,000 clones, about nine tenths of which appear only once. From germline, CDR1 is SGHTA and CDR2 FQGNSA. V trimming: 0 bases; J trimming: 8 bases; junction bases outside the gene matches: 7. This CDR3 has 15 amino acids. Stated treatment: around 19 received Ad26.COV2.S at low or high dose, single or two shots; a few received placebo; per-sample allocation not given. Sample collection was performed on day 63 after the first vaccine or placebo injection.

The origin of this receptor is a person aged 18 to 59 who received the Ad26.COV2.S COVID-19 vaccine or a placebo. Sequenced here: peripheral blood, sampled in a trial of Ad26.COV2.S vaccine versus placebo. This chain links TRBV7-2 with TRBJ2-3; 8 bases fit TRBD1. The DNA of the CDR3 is TGTGCCAGCAGCTTAGCGTCGGGACAGGTTGGTACGCAGTATTTT. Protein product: CASSLASGQVGTQYF.